A single sample is the source of the 22 T cell receptor beta chains below, sequenced in a study of shared clonotypes between healthy human individuals (dated by TCRdb to 2019 to 2021). For the CD8 naive samples, CD45RO-negative cells were positively selected for CCR7, yielding a CD45RA+CCR7+ population from which TemRA cells were excluded. Library preparation was by the immunoSEQ multiplex PCR assay. Held by TCRdb, this immuneACCESS table contains in-frame sequences only and omits some clones. Under half of the omission traces to an unresolved V gene where checked; the cause of the rest is unknown. Within this sample are millions of clones, with approximately 94% of them counted one time only. The top ten constitute 1.7% of the sample. Sequencing input: naive CD8+ T cells from PBMCs. The sample's cell subset or site label, decoded: CD45RA+CCR7+. Every receptor here comes from a man between 18 and 29 years old in good health. Some clones in this sample may be carry-over from other donors' samples.

This clone was recorded a few times. This sequence joins TRBV9 and TRBJ1-1; D ambiguous. V lost 4 bases, J lost 0 bases, and 7 bases lay in between. Germline assignment: CDR1 SGDLS and CDR2 YYNGEE. The CDR3 covers 13 residues. In DNA form, the CDR3 reads TGTGCCAGCAGCCCGGGTATGAACACTGAAGCTTTCTTT. Its translation: CASSPGMNTEAFF.

The gene calls are TRBV28 and TRBJ2-1; 11 bases map to TRBD2. J was trimmed by 6 bases and V by 2 bases; bases with no gene match: 15. In germline, CDR1 is MDHEN, CDR2 SYDVKM. The CDR3 has 19 amino acids. The CDR3 DNA is TGTGCCAGCAGTTTAATTGTCCTAGCGGGGGGAACCCTATCCAATGAGCAGTTCTTC. As protein: CASSLIVLAGGTLSNEQFF.

J is TRBJ2-7 and V is TRBV7-9, with 7 bases lining up with TRBD1. J lost 2 bases, V lost 3 bases, and 10 bases had no gene match. CDR3 length: 16 amino acids. The germline gives CDR1 SEHNR, CDR2 FQNEAQ (reference sequence). DNA for the CDR3: TGTGCCAGCAGCTTGACAGGGCAAACTAGTCCCTACGAGCAGTACTTC. It is translated as CASSLTGQTSPYEQYF.

This clone was observed a single time. V is TRBV7-7 and J is TRBJ2-6; D not certain. Germline CDR1 and CDR2: SSHAT and FNYEAQ (reference sequence). The V and J ends lost 5 bases and 5 bases respectively, with 22 bases between them. The CDR3 consists of 18 residues. The CDR3 loop reads CASSGESKPQSRANVLTF. The CDR3 bases are TGTGCCAGCAGCGGCGAAAGTAAGCCACAAAGTCGGGCCAACGTCCTGACTTTC.

The CDR3 DNA reads TGTGCCACCAGCAGAGAAGGGGGTTTGAACTATGGCTACACCTTC. Residues: CATSREGGLNYGYTF. V usage is TRBV15 and J usage is TRBJ1-2, with D perhaps TRBD1 (6 bases). This CDR3 contains 15 residues. V lost 0 bases, J lost 2 bases, and 10 bases lay in between. Germline V gives CDR1 LNHNV, CDR2 YYDKDF (reference sequence).

The chain joins TRBV6-5 to TRBJ1-4; the D is unclear. Germline V CDR1 and CDR2: MNHEY, SVGAGI. This CDR3 has 15 residues. V was clipped by 6 bases and J by 2 bases, with 13 bases between them. The DNA for the CDR3 is TGTGCCAGCAGCGCCCTGGGGAGGACTAATGAAAAACTGTTTTTT. This translates into CASSALGRTNEKLFF.

V usage is TRBV10-3 and J usage is TRBJ2-7, with 12 bases aligning to TRBD2. The junction had 8 bases not matched to a gene; V was cut back by 6 bases and J by 2 bases. The germline V gene has CDR1 ENHRY and CDR2 SYGVKD. The CDR3 loop spans 16 amino acids. CDR3 coding DNA: TGTGCCATCAGCCGACTAGCGGGAGAAACTACCTACGAGCAGTACTTC. Translation gives CAISRLAGETTYEQYF.

J is TRBJ2-1 and V is TRBV28; D gene uncertain. Germline V gene data show CDR1 as MDHEN and CDR2 as SYDVKM. There are 16 residues in the CDR3. With 0 bases removed from V and 6 bases from J, the gap between germline ends came to 15 bases. CDR3 in amino acids: CASSLWPRQASNEQFF. Written as DNA, the CDR3 is TGTGCCAGCAGTTTATGGCCCCGGCAGGCATCCAATGAGCAGTTCTTC.

The chain is built from TRBV15 and TRBJ2-1; D gene ambiguous. Trimming left V 2 bases short and J 8 bases short, with 7 bases between. The germline CDR1 and CDR2 sequences are LNHNV and YYDKDF (reference sequence). The CDR3 runs 12 residues. The CDR3 protein is CATSRTMDEQFF. The CDR3 DNA is TGTGCCACCAGCAGAACAATGGATGAGCAGTTCTTC.

The chain carries TRBV27 and TRBJ1-2, with 9 nucleotides matching TRBD1. The CDR3 contains 13 residues. Trimming at V came to 8 bases and at J to 7 bases, leaving 8 bases not matched to a gene. CDR1 and CDR2 from the germline V gene are MNHEY and SMNVEV (reference sequence). The CDR3 reads CASGPTGGVGYTF. Here the CDR3 DNA reads TGTGCCAGCGGTCCAACAGGGGGCGTTGGCTACACCTTC.

This clone was seen just once. DNA of the CDR3: TGTGCCAGCAGTTTCCGGGACAGGTACAATGAGCAGTTCTTC. It is translated as CASSFRDRYNEQFF. The V and J genes are TRBV28 and TRBJ2-1, with 8 bases identical to TRBD1. J gave up 4 bases and V 3 bases, and 2 bases lay outside the gene matches. The CDR3 has 14 residues. Germline CDR1 and CDR2: MDHEN and SYDVKM.

The genes are TRBV2 and TRBJ2-5; D is possibly TRBD1 (6 bases). This CDR3 is 14 amino acids long. In germline, CDR1 is SNHLY, CDR2 FYNNEI. V shed 8 bases and J shed 2 bases, with 15 bases lying between them. CDR3 region: CASLTDSFQETQYF. The CDR3 DNA reads as TGTGCCAGCTTGACGGACAGCTTTCAAGAGACCCAGTACTTC.

This clone was seen only once. The chain has TRBV2 and TRBJ2-1, with 14 positions matching TRBD2. The CDR3 totals 20 residues. With 2 bases clipped from V and 0 bases from J, the junction kept 9 bases outside the gene matches. Germline CDR1 SNHLY, CDR2 FYNNEI. Written as DNA, the CDR3 is TGTGCCAGCAGTGAATATATTCGGACTAGCGGGAGGAACTCCTACAATGAGCAGTTCTTC. Residues: CASSEYIRTSGRNSYNEQFF.

J is TRBJ1-5 and V is TRBV5-6, with a tentative D call TRBD1 (5 bases). This CDR3 region has 14 residues. The germline CDR1 and CDR2 sequences are SGHDT and YYEEEE. The V and J ends lost 1 base and 10 bases respectively, with 15 bases between them. The CDR3 region is CASSLKGSGQPQHF. CDR3 DNA: TGTGCCAGCAGCTTGAAGGGGTCGGGGCAACCCCAGCATTTT.

This clone was seen just once. The rearrangement links TRBV5-1 to TRBJ1-4; TRBD1 aligns across 8 bases. This CDR3 spans 13 amino acids. The germline V gene has CDR1 SGHRS and CDR2 YFSETQ. V was pared by 8 bases and J by 7 bases, with 7 bases of the junction left unmatched. The CDR3 coding sequence is TGCGCCAGTAGGACAGGGTGGGCTGAAAAACTGTTTTTT. Translating gives CASRTGWAEKLFF.

This chain uses TRBV21-1 with TRBJ2-1; TRBD2, the D gene given by the table, was not confirmed from the DNA. TRBV21-1 is a known pseudogene. This CDR3 contains 15 residues. The CDR3 protein is CASSGLLAGEYEQFF. The CDR3 region has the DNA TGTGCCAGCAGCGGACTTCTAGCGGGAGAGTATGAGCAGTTCTTC.

CDR3 DNA sequence: TGTGCCAGCAGTCCGGGACAGGGTTGGATTGAGCAGTTCTTC. Translation gives CASSPGQGWIEQFF. V and J are TRBV27 and TRBJ2-1; 9 positions match TRBD1. The CDR3 contains 14 residues. J lost 9 bases, V lost 5 bases, and 8 bases had no gene match. Per germline, CDR1 MNHEY and CDR2 SMNVEV (reference sequence).

J is TRBJ2-2 and V is TRBV7-9, with D possibly matching TRBD2 (6 bases). The CDR3 has 14 residues. Germline assignment: CDR1 SEHNR and CDR2 FQNEAQ (reference sequence). With 7 bases removed from V and 2 bases from J, the gap between germline ends came to 11 bases. The CDR3 spells CASTPTRNTGELFF. As DNA, the CDR3 is TGTGCCAGCACCCCGACTAGAAACACCGGGGAGCTGTTTTTT.

J is TRBJ2-7 and V is TRBV6-5; TRBD1 matches 9 bases. This CDR3 contains 15 residues. The germline CDR1 and CDR2 sequences are MNHEY and SVGAGI. With 2 bases clipped from V and 5 bases from J, the junction kept 7 bases outside the gene matches. The CDR3 protein is CASSYRTGVQDEQYF. CDR3 DNA sequence: TGTGCCAGCAGTTACCGGACAGGGGTGCAAGACGAGCAGTACTTC.

As regards this clone: The same CDR3 arises from other DNA sequences in this sample as well. The CDR3 DNA follows: TGTGCCATCAGTGAGTCGGGGGGGCTCTCCTACGAGCAGTACTTC. It translates to CAISESGGLSYEQYF. The chain carries TRBV10-3 and TRBJ2-7, with D maybe TRBD2 (7 bases). This CDR3 has 15 amino acids. V was cut by 0 bases and J by 0 bases, with 9 bases left in between. Germline loops: CDR1 ENHRY, CDR2 SYGVKD.

CDR3 region: CASSQRTGTEKLFF. Here the CDR3 DNA reads TGCGCCAGCAGCCAAAGGACAGGGACGGAAAAACTGTTTTTT. The genes are TRBV4-3 and TRBJ1-4, with TRBD1 matching 8 bases. V shed 2 bases, J shed 8 bases, and the junction held 4 bases outside the gene matches. Per germline, CDR1 LGHNA and CDR2 YSLEER. This CDR3 is 14 amino acids long.

DNA for the CDR3: TGTGCCAGTAGTATGGGACAGGGGGCGGATGAAGCTTTCTTT. It is translated as CASSMGQGADEAFF. The V call is TRBV19, the J call TRBJ1-1, with 12 bases that match TRBD1. Germline values: CDR1 LNHDA, CDR2 SQIVND (reference sequence). The ends lost 3 bases at V and 7 bases at J; junction bases unmatched: 3. This CDR3 has 14 amino acids. Looking up the rest from reference TRBV19 and TRBJ1-1 gives the full variable domain: DGGITQSPKYLFRKEGQNVTLSCEQNLNHDAMYWYRQDPGQGLRLIYYSQIVNDFQKGDIAEGYSVSREKKESFPLTVTSAQKNPTAFYLCASSMGQGADEAFFGQGTRLTVV.